Reported below is one T cell receptor (beta chain). What antigen it recognizes has not been identified. There are no base qualities to consult, and no much larger clone falls within one base. This entry belongs to a study of T-cell reconstitution after alpha-beta-depleted transplantation in children (dated by TCRdb to 2016 to 2017). At the level of the whole study: Using TCR repertoire profiling, the study quantitatively followed how T-cell immune reconstitution unfolded in children after TCRalphabeta/CD19-depleted allogeneic hematopoietic cell transplantation.

The library relied on PCR. Sequenced on an Illumina HiSeq 2500. To normalize quantification of the TCRbeta repertoire, the TCR libraries were built with molecular barcoding that relied on unique molecular identifiers. Starting from the raw public reads, TCRdb applied fastp trimming at Q25, assembled clones with MiXCR and retained in-frame beta chains. Every distinct CDR3 protein forms one entry, paired with its most common genes and DNA. The sample table lists around 450,000 distinct CDR3 sequences, roughly two fifths of them with a count of one. 25% to 30% of the sample is held by the ten biggest clonotypes. The CDR3 runs 13 amino acids, cysteine and phenylalanine included. Kept here is only the CDR3 DNA, which spans 39 bases and is read in frame from base 1. V is reduced by 7 bases and J by 8 bases, leaving a spacing of 15 bases between them. The germline V gene sets CDR1 to WSHSY and CDR2 to SAAADI.

The full study reports these points: The apparently early alphabetaT-cell count recovery about two months after transplant was reportedly dependent on only several hundred rapidly expanded clones derived from non-depleted graft cells. In some patients, the high TCRbeta diversity seen at day 60 was put down to recipient T cells and intrathymic progenitors that had survived conditioning. The frequencies of hyperexpanded clones fell over the following months, and after one year, T-cell counts and TCRbeta diversity were mostly attributed to newly produced T cells.

The meaning of the sample's treatment or condition label: allogeneic hematopoietic cell transplantation with graft depleted of TCRalphabeta T cells and CD19 B cells. The transplant recipients were children given TCRalphabeta/CD19-depleted allogeneic hematopoietic cell grafts. Here the chain combines TRBV10-2 and TRBJ2-1; the D gene is possibly TRBD2, with 5 bases matching. Sequencing used PBMCs, obtained before TCRalphabeta/CD19-depleted stem cell transplant. This receptor was identified in a girl under 10 years old with aplastic anemia, due to receive a stem cell transplant. The bases read TGCGCCAGCAAGCCTAGCTTGGTCGATGAGCAGTTCTTC. Its translation is CASKPSLVDEQFF.